Shown below are 4 T cell receptor beta chains from a single sample sequenced in a study of CD8 T cells in ankylosing spondylitis. TCRdb re-derived calls from the 5' RACE reads in MiXCR, one entry per CDR3 protein. This sample carries 200,000 to 250,000 distinct CDR3 sequences, about 26% of them seen once, and the ten largest clones take 5% to 8%. Sequencing input: blood, either unsorted or a sorted T cell fraction (not recorded which). The receptors stem from a male donor with ankylosing spondylitis or in good health (not recorded which).

This clonotype appeared many times. The chain uses TRBV6-1 and TRBJ1-1; unclear D gene. Trimming pared 6 bases from V and 7 bases from J, leaving 18 bases between. The CDR3 covers 14 residues. Germline-derived CDR1 and CDR2 are MNHNS and SASEGT. CDR3 region: CASSPVPAGDEAFF. CDR3 coding DNA: TGTGCCAGCAGCCCCGTCCCAGCAGGAGATGAAGCTTTCTTT.

Details on this clonotype: A read error may be the cause here, since a much bigger clone is one base away. V is TRBV12-3 or TRBV12-4 and J is TRBJ2-1; D is perhaps TRBD2 (6 bases). CDR3 length equals 18 residues. This CDR3 is CASNLLPRPQRADNEQFF. In DNA, the CDR3 is TGTGCCAGCAATTTACTGCCCCGGCCCCAGCGGGCCGACAATGAGCAGTTCTTC.

This clonotype showed up many times. The rearrangement links TRBV11-1 to TRBJ1-3, with 10 bases that match TRBD1. V lost 4 bases and J lost 0; bases outside the gene matches: 9. CDR1 and CDR2 (germline): SGHAT, FQDESV (reference sequence). This CDR3 region has 18 residues. The CDR3 bases are TGTGCCAGCAGCTCCCGCGGACAGGGGGGGAGCTCTGGAAACACCATATATTTT. Protein sequence: CASSSRGQGGSSGNTIYF.

V usage is TRBV28 and J usage is TRBJ1-1; D is uncertain. The CDR3 loop spans 12 amino acids. Trimming cost V 6 bases and J 10 bases, with 15 bases left between them. CDR1 and CDR2 (germline): MDHEN, SYDVKM. The CDR3 spells CASSPNPLSAFF. For the CDR3, the DNA is TGTGCCAGCAGCCCTAATCCCCTGTCAGCTTTCTTT.